This TCR beta chain was recovered during a study of T cell responses to AZD1222 COVID-19 vaccine. Overall study results and limits: The repertoires were collected only after the peak T cell response.

The CDR3 length is 14 residues. Deletions cut 0 bases from V and 2 bases from J, with 7 bases between. CDR1 and CDR2 (germline): SGDLS, YYNGEE. Sequencing used immunoSEQ multiplex PCR; TCRdb keeps in-frame clones, though not all of them. The sample records some 150,000 clones, more than 75% being singletons. Note on this clone: Its antigen is undetermined.

Sequencing used peripheral blood, obtained 28 days after the second AZD1222 dose. V is TRBV9 and J is TRBJ2-3, with D uncertain. This TCR was sampled from an adult who received the AZD1222 COVID-19 vaccine. The CDR3 reads CASSVGGLTDTQYF. The CDR3 DNA is TGTGCCAGCAGCGTAGGAGGCCTCACAGATACGCAGTATTTT.